The table lists the clone carrying this T cell receptor (beta chain) with a few counts. With a much larger clone just one base away, this may be a read error. The data were taken from a study of immune characterization of retroperitoneal liposarcoma. TCRdb re-derived calls from the PCR reads in MiXCR, one entry per CDR3 protein. The data contain 1,500 to 2,000 distinct CDR3 sequences, roughly 43% of them singletons. Germline CDR1 is SGHTA and CDR2 is FQGNSA. V shed 3 bases, J shed 11 bases, and the junction held 10 bases outside the gene matches. The CDR3 sequence is 15 residues long. V usage is TRBV7-2 and J usage is TRBJ2-5; TRBD2 aligns across 12 bases. Material: tumor tissue. The clonotype was recovered from a female donor with retroperitoneal liposarcoma. The CDR3 is CASSLTSGSYNEQYF. The DNA for the CDR3 is TGTGCCAGCAGCTTGACTAGCGGGAGTTACAATGAGCAGTACTTC. The variable domain in full, with the rest retrieved from reference TRBV7-2 and TRBJ2-5, is GAGVSQSPSNKVTEKGKDVELRCDPISGHTALYWYRQSLGQGLEFLIYFQGNSAPDKSGLPSDRFSAERTGGSVSTLTIQRTQQEDSAVYLCASSLTSGSYNEQYFGPGTRLLVL.